This TCR beta chain was sequenced in a study of cytomegalovirus exposure and HLA in healthy donors. About the study: It was reported in a later analysis that the 90 to 150 validation repertoires used the same platform as the 666 first-cohort repertoires. Whole-study results and caveats: Cytomegalovirus-associated TCR beta chains were listed, numbering 164. The study found most TCR sequences rare, yet found some public TCRs in many donors.

Clones were sequenced by immunoSEQ multiplex PCR, and TCRdb holds only the in-frame ones, with some missing. This table has 250,000 to 400,000 clones, 88% appearing once. Remarks on this clone: What it binds is not known.

Separate from the approximately 720-subject first cohort was the approximately 120-subject validation cohort, to which the donors belonged. Trimming removed 0 bases from V and 3 bases from J, with 14 bases in between. Germline V lookup: CDR1 MNHEY, CDR2 SVGAGI. The CDR3 loop spans 16 amino acids. The clonotype was recovered from a man aged 25-45 years in good health and CMV-seronegative. Sequenced sample: PBMCs. The J gene is TRBJ1-1, the V gene TRBV6-5; maybe TRBD1 (6 bases). The CDR3 spells CASSYSVAGVYTEAFF. The CDR3 bases are TGTGCCAGCAGTTACTCAGTGGCAGGGGTGTACACTGAAGCTTTCTTT.